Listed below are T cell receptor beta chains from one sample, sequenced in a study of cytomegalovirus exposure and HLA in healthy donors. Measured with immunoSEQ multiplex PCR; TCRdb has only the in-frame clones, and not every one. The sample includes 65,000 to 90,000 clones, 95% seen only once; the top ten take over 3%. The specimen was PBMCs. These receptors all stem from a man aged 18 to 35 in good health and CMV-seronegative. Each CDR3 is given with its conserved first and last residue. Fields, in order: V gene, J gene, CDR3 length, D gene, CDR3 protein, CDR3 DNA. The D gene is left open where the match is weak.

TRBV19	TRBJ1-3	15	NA	CASSISSGLRNTIYF	TGTGCCAGTAGTATATCGTCAGGGTTACGAAACACCATATATTTT
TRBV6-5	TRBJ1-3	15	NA	CASSSTGSRGNTIYF	TGTGCCAGCAGTTCGACAGGCTCAAGGGGAAACACCATATATTTT
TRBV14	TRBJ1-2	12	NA	CASSQDRGGYTF	TGTGCCAGCAGCCAAGACAGGGGCGGCTACACCTTC
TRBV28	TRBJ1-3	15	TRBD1	CASSFQDRGGNTIYF	TGTGCCAGCAGTTTCCAGGACAGGGGTGGAAACACCATATATTTT
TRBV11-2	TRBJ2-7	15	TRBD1	CASRPGTGGSYEQYF	TGTGCCAGCAGGCCCGGGACAGGGGGCTCGTACGAGCAGTACTTC
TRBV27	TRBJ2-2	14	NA	CASSRPGSTGELFF	TGTGCCAGCAGTAGACCGGGGAGCACCGGGGAGCTGTTTTTT
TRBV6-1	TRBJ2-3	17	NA	CASSEASWSRGVNTQYF	TGTGCCAGCAGTGAAGCCAGTTGGTCCAGGGGAGTGAATACGCAGTATTTT
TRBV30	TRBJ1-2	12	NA	CAWTPDSYGYTF	TGTGCCTGGACCCCCGACAGCTATGGCTACACCTTC
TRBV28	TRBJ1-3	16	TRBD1	CASSFWTGEAGNTIYF	TGTGCCAGCAGTTTTTGGACAGGGGAAGCTGGAAACACCATATATTTT
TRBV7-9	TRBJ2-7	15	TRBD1	CASSFLQGAGYEQYF	TGTGCCAGCAGCTTCTTACAGGGGGCGGGATACGAGCAGTACTTC